Sequencing of this T cell receptor beta chain was carried out in a study of shared clonotypes between healthy human individuals. The wider study: CD8 memory received one plate per donor, CD8 naive two, CD4 memory three and CD4 naive three. General study findings and limits: Clonotypes shared by all four donors outscored non-shared clonotypes in generation probability.

Clones were sequenced by immunoSEQ multiplex PCR, and TCRdb holds only the in-frame ones, with some missing. The profile shows roughly 640,000 clones, less than 98% of them singletons. Trimming removed 2 bases from V and 4 bases from J; junction bases left unmatched: 8. The CDR3 has 17 amino acids. Per the germline V gene, CDR1 is PRHDT and CDR2 is FYEKMQ (reference sequence). To note about this clone: The antigen is undetermined.

V is TRBV13 and J is TRBJ2-2; 9 positions match TRBD2. The sample taken for sequencing was naive CD4+ T cells sorted from blood. Subset given: CD45RA+ positively selected. This sequence was found in a woman aged 25 to 39 in good health. CDR3 in amino acids: CASSLHPGTSPTGELFF. CDR3 in DNA: TGTGCCAGCAGCTTACACCCCGGGACTAGCCCCACCGGGGAGCTGTTTTTT.